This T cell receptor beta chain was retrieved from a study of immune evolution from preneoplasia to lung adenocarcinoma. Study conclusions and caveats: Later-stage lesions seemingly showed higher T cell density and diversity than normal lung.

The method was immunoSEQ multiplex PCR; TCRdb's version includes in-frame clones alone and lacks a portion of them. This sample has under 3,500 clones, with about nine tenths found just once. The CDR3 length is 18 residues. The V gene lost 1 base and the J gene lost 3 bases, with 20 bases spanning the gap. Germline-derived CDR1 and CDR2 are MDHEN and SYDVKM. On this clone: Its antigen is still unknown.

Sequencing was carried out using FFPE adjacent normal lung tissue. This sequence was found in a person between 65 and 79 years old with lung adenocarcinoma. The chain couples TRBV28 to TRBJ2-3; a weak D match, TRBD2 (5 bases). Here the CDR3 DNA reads TGTGCCAGCAGTTTATCAGTTTCGCGGGTCGGAGGAACAGATACGCAGTATTTT. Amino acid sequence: CASSLSVSRVGGTDTQYF.